The rows below give T cell receptor beta chains drawn from one sample of a study of blood T cells in healthy people across ages. From the 5' RACE reads, TCRdb called clonotypes with MiXCR, one entry per CDR3 protein. The repertoire holds about 800,000 distinct CDR3 sequences, with roughly 25% as singletons. This sample was also put to use in a study of T cells of mothers and their children.

Sequencing was performed on blood. The receptors were sampled from a boy younger than 18 in good health. CDR3s include the opening cysteine and the closing phenylalanine or tryptophan. Fields, in order: D gene, clone size, J gene, V gene, CDR3 protein, CDR3 DNA. A D gene is named only where the DNA matches it firmly. Only part of the rows carry a size: once, few, many, or a class if the clone is expanded.

>TRBD1|NA|TRBJ1-1|TRBV6-2/TRBV6-3
CASTGGTVRGTEAFF
TGTGCCAGCACCGGGGGGACAGTGAGGGGCACTGAAGCTTTCTTT
>TRBD2|many|TRBJ2-5|TRBV7-9
CASSSRLAEETQYF
TGTGCCAGCAGCTCCAGACTAGCGGAAGAGACCCAGTACTTC
>NA|NA|TRBJ1-1|TRBV7-6
CASSSGQEAFF
TGTGCCAGCAGCTCTGGACAAGAAGCTTTCTTT
>NA|NA|TRBJ2-3|TRBV18
CASSSGTPGPDTQYF
TGTGCCAGCTCCAGTGGTACTCCTGGCCCAGATACGCAGTATTTT
>NA|NA|TRBJ1-2|TRBV7-2
CASSSSHDYGYTF
TGTGCCAGCAGCTCCTCGCATGACTATGGCTACACCTTC
>NA|NA|TRBJ2-2|TRBV12-5
CASGWNTGELFF
TGTGCCTCCGGGTGGAACACCGGGGAGCTGTTTTTT
>TRBD1|NA|TRBJ2-2|TRBV7-2
CASSPPGTANTGELFF
TGTGCCAGCAGCCCCCCCGGGACAGCGAACACCGGGGAGCTGTTTTTT
>NA|NA|TRBJ1-1|TRBV7-2
CASSPTGGVGNTEAFF
TGTGCCAGCAGCCCCACGGGGGGCGTAGGGAACACTGAAGCTTTCTTT
>NA|NA|TRBJ2-1|TRBV9
CASSAPHDLNNEQFF
TGTGCCAGCAGCGCCCCCCACGATTTGAACAATGAGCAGTTCTTC
>TRBD2|NA|TRBJ2-5|TRBV25-1
CASSDPEGLAEQETQYF
TGTGCCAGCAGTGATCCCGAAGGACTAGCGGAGCAAGAGACCCAGTACTTC
>TRBD2|NA|TRBJ2-5|TRBV25-1
CASSEGGTSGWKTQYF
TGTGCCAGCAGTGAGGGGGGGACTAGCGGTTGGAAGACCCAGTACTTC
>TRBD1|few|TRBJ1-4|TRBV7-8
CASSFGTGDGKLFF
TGTGCCAGCAGCTTCGGGACAGGGGACGGAAAACTGTTTTTT
>NA|NA|TRBJ2-4|TRBV20-1
CSARGENKNIQYF
TGCAGTGCCCGAGGAGAGAACAAAAACATTCAGTACTTC
>NA|once|TRBJ2-7|TRBV4-1
CASSQAGEQGPDIRYEQYF
TGCGCCAGCAGCCAAGCTGGTGAACAGGGACCCGACATCCGCTACGAGCAGTACTTC
>NA|few|TRBJ2-7|TRBV20-1
CSARGGGSGPTYEQYF
TGCAGTGCTAGAGGTGGCGGGTCAGGGCCGACCTACGAGCAGTACTTC
>TRBD1|NA|TRBJ1-4|TRBV7-9
CASSLDRDSLNEKLFF
TGTGCCAGCAGCTTAGATAGGGACAGCCTTAATGAAAAACTGTTTTTT
>TRBD2|many|TRBJ2-3|TRBV27
CASSPDSPGLLSTDTQYF
TGTGCCAGCAGCCCCGACAGTCCGGGACTACTAAGCACAGATACGCAGTATTTT
>NA|NA|TRBJ2-7|TRBV13
CASSLGGLSSHEQYF
TGTGCCAGCAGCTTAGGTGGCTTAAGCTCCCACGAGCAGTACTTC
>NA|NA|TRBJ2-3|TRBV11-2
CATELTDTQYF
TGTGCTACGGAGTTGACAGATACGCAGTATTTT
>TRBD2|few|TRBJ2-1|TRBV20-1
CSARDSSGSIDEQFF
TGCAGTGCTAGAGATTCGAGCGGGAGTATCGATGAGCAGTTCTTC
>TRBD1|NA|TRBJ1-5|TRBV5-1
CASSLTGEDQPQHF
TGCGCCAGCAGCTTGACAGGGGAGGATCAGCCCCAGCATTTT
>TRBD2|few|TRBJ2-1|TRBV5-1
CASSSGTSGGDEQFF
TGCGCCAGCAGCTCCGGGACTAGCGGAGGGGATGAGCAGTTCTTC
>TRBD1|NA|TRBJ2-5|TRBV6-6
CASSYSGQGLRETQYF
TGTGCCAGCAGTTACTCGGGACAGGGCCTTAGGGAGACCCAGTACTTC